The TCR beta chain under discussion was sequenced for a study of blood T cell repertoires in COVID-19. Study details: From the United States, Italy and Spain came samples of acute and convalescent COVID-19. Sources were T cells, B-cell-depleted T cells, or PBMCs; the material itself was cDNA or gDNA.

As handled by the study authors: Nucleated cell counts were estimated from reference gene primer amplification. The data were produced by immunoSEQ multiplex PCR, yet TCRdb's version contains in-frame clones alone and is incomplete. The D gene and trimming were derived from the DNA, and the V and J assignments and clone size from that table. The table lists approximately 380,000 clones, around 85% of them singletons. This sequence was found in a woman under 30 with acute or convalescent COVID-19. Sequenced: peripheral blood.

CDR3 loop: CASSYEPRVDTQYF. CDR3 DNA: TGTGCCAGCAGTTATGAACCCAGGGTAGATACGCAGTATTTT. The V call is TRBV27, the J call TRBJ2-3; the D gene is possibly TRBD1 (5 bases). The CDR3 totals 14 residues. Per the germline V gene, CDR1 is MNHEY and CDR2 is SMNVEV (reference sequence). Deletions cut 4 bases from V and 5 bases from J, with 13 bases between.